The entry below describes one T cell receptor (beta chain). Its antigen is still unknown. The data derive from a study of T-cell reconstitution after alpha-beta-depleted transplantation in children. Study-wide points: When one year had passed after transplant, most T-cell counts and diversity came from newly produced T cells.

The CDR3 covers 17 residues. V was trimmed by 5 bases and J by 0 bases, leaving 17 bases between them. CDR1 is SEHNR, CDR2 FQNEAQ, per germline (reference sequence). Construction of the TCRbeta library involved unique molecular identifiers. In TCRdb, the PCR reads were re-called with MiXCR into one record per CDR3 protein. The table shows about a million distinct CDR3 sequences, with under 30% occurring only once. This receptor was obtained from a boy younger than two who had a stem cell transplant for SCID, so the T cells may come from the graft donor. The chain carries TRBV7-9 and TRBJ1-3; possible D gene TRBD1, 6 bases. Specimen: PBMCs, mostly from graft donor cells, collected 360 days after TCRalphabeta/CD19-depleted stem cell transplant. The CDR3 spells CASSPSWRGYSGNTIYF. CDR3 nucleotides: TGTGCCAGCAGCCCCTCCTGGAGGGGGTACTCTGGAAACACCATATATTTT.